This TCR beta chain was observed in a study of blood T cell repertoires in COVID-19. The CDR3 covers 13 residues. Germline CDR1 and CDR2: GTSNPN and SVGIG (reference sequence). J was trimmed by 8 bases and V by 0 bases; bases with no gene match: 5. Assay used: immunoSEQ multiplex PCR; TCRdb lists only in-frame clones, some missing. The sample has roughly 380,000 clones, less than 85% seen once. The chain couples TRBV30 to TRBJ1-2; 8 bases are a match to TRBD1. Sequenced input: peripheral blood. This receptor was taken from a woman younger than 30 with acute or convalescent COVID-19. The CDR3 sequence is CAWSVQGAPGYTF. CDR3 bases: TGTGCCTGGAGTGTGCAGGGGGCTCCGGGCTACACCTTC.